This TCR beta chain was found in a study of TET2 disruption in CD19-targeted CAR T cells (dated by TCRdb to between 2017 and 2018). In terms of the full investigation: Sample numbers were set by the original clinical trial design and sample availability, with no additional inclusion criteria.

About this clone: This clone's antigen is unknown. The read halts 3 residues ahead of the CDR3 end, with the missing end drawn from the germline J gene.

The immunoSEQ assay was used to perform TCR beta chain deep sequencing. Under the source paper's analysis protocol: Only productive TCR beta rearrangements went into calculating clonotype frequencies. TCRdb took over this immuneACCESS table, retaining in-frame rearrangements with V and J assigned. Such tables are incomplete; in checked studies, under half of the missing clones stem from an unresolved V gene, and the remainder is unexplained. V and J calls and clone size come straight from that table; D and trimming were deduced from the DNA. This sample's records show 20,000 to 30,000 clones. The top ten constitute 1.5% to 2% of the sample. Interpreted using the paper, the treatment or condition label stands for: autologous CTL019 cells: CD19 CAR with 4-1BB and CD3 zeta domains. The CD19 CAR incorporated TCR zeta and 4-1BB costimulatory signaling domains. Leukapheresis was used to collect T cells from peripheral blood for manufacturing CTL019. The DNeasy Blood and Tissue Kit was used to extract genomic DNA from pre-infusion T cells, peripheral blood, or sorted post-infusion T cells.

Study-level results and caveats: The conclusions about the patient's CAR T cells were based on extensive analysis of only one subject.

From the cysteine up to the phenylalanine, the CDR3 has a length of 16 residues. Part of the CDR3 DNA is given, 39 bases translated from base 1. The germline V gene gives CDR1 as SGHVS and CDR2 as FQNEAQ. The chain is assembled from TRBV7-8 and TRBJ1-2; there is no confident call for the D gene. The sequence was obtained from a man aged 70-80 years with chronic lymphocytic leukemia. The material sequenced was CD8- CAR+ T cells sorted from cultured blood T cells, taken for CD19 CAR T cell therapy. The cell subset or site label corresponds to: CD8-negative CAR-positive T cells from the infusion product. Partial CDR3 DNA: TGTGCCAGCAGCTTAGCGCCGTTGACATCAACCTACGAC. Its amino acids are CASSLAPLTSTYD. The entire CDR3 protein reads CASSLAPLTSTYDYTF.